The 16 T cell receptor beta chains given below trace back to one sample, sequenced in a study of OX40 agonist ivuxolimab in advanced cancers. TCRdb's copy holds only in-frame clones and misses some; the assay was immunoSEQ multiplex PCR. The sample includes tens of thousands of clones, about 90% of them seen just once. The sequencing here drew on CD4+ or CD8+ T cells sorted from blood, taken in a trial of the OX40 agonist ivuxolimab. Source of these receptors: an adult with an advanced solid tumor such as melanoma, head and neck, liver or kidney cancer.

The chain employs TRBV11-3 and TRBJ1-6, with D maybe TRBD1 (5 bases). From germline, CDR1 is SGHNT and CDR2 YENEEA. The CDR3 runs 15 residues. V lost 5 bases and J lost 9, with 17 bases in between. The CDR3 DNA follows: TGTGCCAGCAGCCCCTCCGTGGGCAGGGCTTCACCCCTCCACTTT. The encoded protein is CASSPSVGRASPLHF.

The V gene is TRBV6-6, the J gene TRBJ1-5; 9 bases map to TRBD1. The CDR3 contains 16 residues. Trimming at V came to 5 bases and at J to 5 bases, leaving 10 bases not matched to a gene. The germline gives CDR1 MNHNY, CDR2 SVGAGI (reference sequence). CDR3 nucleotides: TGTGCCAGCAGTACCACAACGACAGGGGGGGATCAGCCCCAGCATTTT. Its translation: CASSTTTTGGDQPQHF.

The V call is TRBV6-6, the J call TRBJ2-7, with 10 bases matching TRBD1. V dropped 7 bases and J dropped 6; count of bases not matched to a gene: 12. The germline gives CDR1 MNHNY, CDR2 SVGAGI (reference sequence). The CDR3 loop spans 15 amino acids. This CDR3 is CASIASRDRGFEQYF. The CDR3 DNA is TGTGCCAGCATCGCTTCCCGGGACAGGGGCTTCGAGCAGTACTTC.

The rearrangement uses TRBV7-3 and TRBJ2-3; D assignment may be TRBD1 or TRBD2 (7 bases each). There are 15 residues in the CDR3. CDR1 is SGHTA, CDR2 FQGTGA, per germline. V lost 5 bases, J lost 1 base, and 13 bases lay in between. CDR3 DNA: TGTGCCAGCAGCCAGGGGGGGGCTGGCACAGATACGCAGTATTTT. Translated: CASSQGGAGTDTQYF.

The J gene is TRBJ2-1, the V gene TRBV6-6; a possible D gene is TRBD1 (5 bases). Trimming removed 6 bases at V and 4 bases at J, with 10 bases between. The germline gives CDR1 MNHNY, CDR2 SVGAGI (reference sequence). The CDR3 loop spans 13 amino acids. The chain's CDR3 is CASRGPDYNEQFF. The CDR3 nucleotides read TGTGCCAGCAGGGGGCCGGATTACAATGAGCAGTTCTTC.

This rearrangement joins TRBV19 to TRBJ2-5, with 13 nucleotides matching TRBD2. The length of the CDR3 is 15 residues. Germline assignment: CDR1 LNHDA and CDR2 SQIVND (reference sequence). V lost 5 bases and J lost 4; bases outside the gene matches: 4. CDR3 loop: CASSGGLAGVETQYF. For the CDR3, the DNA is TGTGCCAGTAGTGGTGGACTAGCGGGAGTAGAGACCCAGTACTTC.

The J gene is TRBJ2-2, the V gene TRBV6-6; possibly TRBD2 for D (6 bases). With 5 bases removed from V and 8 bases from J, the gap between germline ends came to 15 bases. The germline V gene has CDR1 MNHNY and CDR2 SVGAGI (reference sequence). The CDR3 runs 14 residues. The CDR3 bases are TGTGCCAGCAGTAGCGGGCCTACTCGGGGGGAGCTGTTTTTT. The encoded protein is CASSSGPTRGELFF.

This chain links TRBV30 with TRBJ2-3; 10 bases agree with TRBD2. Germline V gene lookup returns CDR1 GTSNPN and CDR2 SVGIG (reference sequence). The V gene end was trimmed by 8 bases and the J gene end by 1 base; junction bases not matched to a gene: 9. The CDR3 has 15 amino acids. In DNA form, the CDR3 reads TGTGCCGGGGGAAATAGCGGGAGGCGCACAGATACGCAGTATTTT. This gives the protein CAGGNSGRRTDTQYF.

The J gene is TRBJ2-7, the V gene TRBV30; no clear D. The CDR3 runs 12 residues. Per the germline V gene, CDR1 is GTSNPN and CDR2 is SVGIG (reference sequence). V was shortened by 2 bases and J by 5 bases, with 10 bases between the two germline ends. CDR3 nucleotides: TGTGCCTGGAGTACAAGTAGGAACGAGCAGTACTTC. It is translated as CAWSTSRNEQYF. The full variable domain, completed using reference TRBV30 and TRBJ2-7, is SQTIHQWPATLVQPVGSPLSLECTVEGTSNPNLYWYRQAAGRGLQLLFYSVGIGQISSEVPQNLSASRPQDRQFILSSKKLLLSDSGFYLCAWSTSRNEQYFGPGTRLTVT.

The chain links TRBV5-1 to TRBJ1-2, with D uncertain. Germline V gives CDR1 SGHRS, CDR2 YFSETQ. V gave up 2 bases and J gave up 0 bases, with 14 bases separating them. CDR3 length: 16 residues. The CDR3 is CASSLLPGPSNYGYTF. The CDR3 DNA follows: TGCGCCAGCAGCTTACTTCCCGGGCCATCTAACTATGGCTACACCTTC.

The chain couples TRBV27 to TRBJ2-3, with D maybe TRBD2 (6 bases). CDR1 and CDR2 from the germline V gene are MNHEY and SMNVEV (reference sequence). The germline V and J ends were trimmed by 5 bases and 3 bases, with 12 bases remaining between them. The CDR3 consists of 14 residues. CDR3: CASSRDLSTDTQYF. The CDR3, as DNA: TGTGCCAGCAGTAGGGACTTATCTACAGATACGCAGTATTTT.

This chain uses TRBV4-1 with TRBJ2-5; maybe TRBD2 (6 bases). Germline assignment: CDR1 MGHRA and CDR2 YSYEKL. Trimming took off 0 bases at V and 2 bases at J, with 13 bases between the two ends. The CDR3 contains 16 residues. The CDR3 nucleotides read TGCGCCAGCAGCCAAGAGGTAGGAGGGGTTCAAGAGACCCAGTACTTC. Protein product: CASSQEVGGVQETQYF.

The genes are TRBV29-1 and TRBJ2-1, with 14 bases lining up with TRBD2. The CDR3 runs to 15 residues. Per the germline V gene, CDR1 is SQVTM and CDR2 is ANQGSEA. V shed 7 bases, J shed 0 bases, and the junction held 2 bases outside the gene matches. CDR3 in amino acids: CSAGTSGSSYNEQFF. CDR3 bases: TGCAGCGCCGGGACTAGCGGGAGCTCCTACAATGAGCAGTTCTTC.

This chain links TRBV6-1 with TRBJ2-3; D is uncertain. This CDR3 comprises 15 residues. V was shortened by 5 bases and J by 0 bases, with 12 bases between the two germline ends. Germline values: CDR1 MNHNS, CDR2 SASEGT. The CDR3 nucleotides are TGTGCCAGCAGTACAATAGGGTCTAGCACAGATACGCAGTATTTT. This codes for CASSTIGSSTDTQYF.

This chain connects TRBV4-1 to TRBJ2-2, with D unresolved. This CDR3 is built from 15 residues. V was shortened by 0 bases and J by 1 base, with 6 bases between the two germline ends. Germline lookup yields CDR1 MGHRA and CDR2 YSYEKL. The CDR3 loop is CASSQDPENTGELFF. DNA for the CDR3: TGCGCCAGCAGCCAAGATCCCGAGAACACCGGGGAGCTGTTTTTT.

The rearrangement joins TRBV18 to TRBJ1-4, with a possible D match to TRBD1 (5 bases). Germline V CDR1 and CDR2: KGHSH, LQKENI. The CDR3 loop spans 16 amino acids. The V gene lost 3 bases and the J gene lost 5 bases, with 16 bases spanning the gap. CDR3 DNA: TGTGCCAGCTCACCTCGGGGCACAGGCGGGAATGAAAAACTGTTTTTT. As protein: CASSPRGTGGNEKLFF.